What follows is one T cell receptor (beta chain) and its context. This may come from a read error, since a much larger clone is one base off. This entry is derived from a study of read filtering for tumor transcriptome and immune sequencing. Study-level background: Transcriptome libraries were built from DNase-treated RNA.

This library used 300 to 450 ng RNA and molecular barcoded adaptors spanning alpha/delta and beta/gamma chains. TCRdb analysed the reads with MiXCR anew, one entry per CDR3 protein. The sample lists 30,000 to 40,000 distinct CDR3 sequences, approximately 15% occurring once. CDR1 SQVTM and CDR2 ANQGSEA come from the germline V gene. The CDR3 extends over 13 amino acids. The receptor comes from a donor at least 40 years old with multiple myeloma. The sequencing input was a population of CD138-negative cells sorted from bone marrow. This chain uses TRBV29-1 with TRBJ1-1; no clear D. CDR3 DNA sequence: TGCGGCGCCCGGCAGACGGTAAACACTGAAGCTTTCTTT. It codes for CGARQTVNTEAFF. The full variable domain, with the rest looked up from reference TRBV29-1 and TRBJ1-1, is SAVISQKPSRDICQRGTSLTIQCQVDSQVTMMFWYRQQPGQSLTLIATANQGSEATYESGFVIDKFPISRPNLTFSTLTVSNMSPEDSSIYLCGARQTVNTEAFFGQGTRLTVV.